The 15 T cell receptor beta chains below all came from one sample that was sequenced in a study of spatial heterogeneity in lung cancer (dated by TCRdb to the late 2010s). Paper-wide results and their limitations: A correlation was observed between the number of expanded intratumoral alpha and beta TCRs and the tumor nonsynonymous mutation count.

The method behind the library was 5' RACE. Instrument used: NextSeq 500. TCRdb trimmed the raw reads at Q25, called clones with MiXCR and kept productive beta chains. Rows merge per CDR3 protein into single entries with the most common DNA and genes. This sample holds 1,500 or so distinct CDR3 sequences; about 5.3% were observed only once. The ten largest clonotypes hold roughly 11% of the sample. These receptors have no known antigen. The time point tag for this specimen amounts to: sample taken at primary tumor resection. The sample consisted of lung tumor tissue, taken at surgery. The receptors shown here come from a male donor with early-stage non-small cell lung cancer.

The chain couples TRBV20-1 to TRBJ2-3, with TRBD2 matching 10 bases. Germline CDR1 and CDR2: DFQATT and SNEGSKA (reference sequence). The CDR3 extends over 16 amino acids. Unmatched junction bases numbered 7, after V lost 2 bases and J lost 2 bases. CDR3 DNA sequence: TGCAGTGCTAGACCTTGGACTAGCGGATACACAGATACGCAGTATTTT. Its translation: CSARPWTSGYTDTQYF.

This clonotype is classed as large. This chain joins TRBV11-2 and TRBJ2-3, with 7 bases aligning to TRBD2. CDR3 length: 16 residues. Germline loops: CDR1 SGHAT, CDR2 FQNNGV. The ends lost 5 bases at V and 2 bases at J; junction bases unmatched: 10. CDR3 coding DNA: TGTGCCAGCAGCCCTACCCGGACTAGAAACACAGATACGCAGTATTTT. It yields the protein CASSPTRTRNTDTQYF.

This clonotype is termed medium-sized. The chain joins TRBV11-3 to TRBJ2-1; D is ambiguous. The length of the CDR3 is 12 residues. Germline-derived CDR1 and CDR2 are SGHNT and YENEEA. Trimming took off 4 bases at V and 6 bases at J, with 7 bases between the two ends. The CDR3 DNA reads as TGTGCCAGCAGCTCGTGGGGCAATGAGCAGTTCTTC. The encoded protein is CASSSWGNEQFF.

This clonotype is deemed medium-sized. The chain couples TRBV6-2 or TRBV6-3 to TRBJ2-1; D remains unclear. Germline values: CDR1 MNHEY, CDR2 SVGEGT. V was trimmed by 7 bases and J by 4 bases, leaving 20 bases between them. The CDR3 covers 16 residues. CDR3 nucleotides: TGTGCCAGCACTCAGAAGGAACCTCTATTTTACAATGAGCAGTTCTTC. Amino acid sequence: CASTQKEPLFYNEQFF.

By share of the sample, this clonotype is medium-sized. The rearrangement links TRBV5-5 to TRBJ2-6, with D perhaps assigned TRBD1 or TRBD2 (5 bases each). The CDR3 sequence is 17 residues long. V gave up 4 bases and J gave up 0 bases, with 14 bases separating them. The germline V gene encodes CDR1 SGHKS and CDR2 YYEKEE (reference sequence). CDR3 residues: CASSPGTADSGANVLTF. The DNA for the CDR3 is TGTGCCAGCAGCCCTGGGACGGCAGACTCTGGGGCCAACGTCCTGACTTTC.

This clonotype is classed as large. This chain joins TRBV19 and TRBJ2-1; D perhaps matches TRBD1 (6 bases). Trimming cost V 6 bases and J 3 bases, with 21 bases left between them. CDR1 and CDR2 (germline): LNHDA, SQIVND (reference sequence). This CDR3 contains 17 residues. CDR3 sequence: CASRIIYSGDNYNEQFF. In DNA form, the CDR3 reads TGTGCCAGTAGGATCATCTACTCAGGGGATAACTACAATGAGCAGTTCTTC.

The table lists this clonotype with a few counts. The chain uses TRBV5-1 and TRBJ2-5; D ambiguous. Germline-derived CDR1 and CDR2 are SGHRS and YFSETQ. Trimming removed 0 bases from V and 1 base from J, with 13 bases in between. The CDR3 consists of 16 residues. The CDR3 protein is CASSLAADGPQETQYF. In nucleotides, the CDR3 is TGCGCCAGCAGCTTGGCGGCAGATGGGCCCCAAGAGACCCAGTACTTC. The variable domain in full, completed from reference TRBV5-1 and TRBJ2-5, reads KAGVTQTPRYLIKTRGQQVTLSCSPISGHRSVSWYQQTPGQGLQFLFEYFSETQRNKGNFPGRFSGRQFSNSRSEMNVSTLELGDSALYLCASSLAADGPQETQYFGPGTRLLVL.

Sample share makes this clonotype medium-sized (0.01 to 0.1%). The rearrangement joins TRBV10-2 to TRBJ2-3, with 9 bases aligning to TRBD2. CDR1 WSHSY and CDR2 SAAADI come from the germline V gene. The CDR3 is 16 amino acids. V lost 6 bases and J lost 4; bases outside the gene matches: 11. The CDR3 here is CASRPPGGRAADTQYF. For the CDR3, the DNA is TGCGCCAGCAGGCCCCCGGGCGGGAGGGCCGCAGATACGCAGTATTTT.

This clonotype was detected only a few times. The genes are TRBV7-9 and TRBJ2-5, with D possibly being TRBD1 (6 bases). V lost 3 bases to trimming and J lost 3 bases, with 8 bases between them. Germline-derived CDR1 and CDR2 are SEHNR and FQNEAQ (reference sequence). This CDR3 region has 13 residues. The CDR3: CASSFWTEETQYF. DNA of the CDR3: TGTGCCAGCAGCTTTTGGACAGAAGAGACCCAGTACTTC. Full variable domain (remainder filled in from reference TRBV7-9 and TRBJ2-5): DTGVSQNPRHKITKRGQNVTFRCDPISEHNRLYWYRQTLGQGPEFLTYFQNEAQLEKSRLLSDRFSAERPKGSFSTLEIQRTEQGDSAMYLCASSFWTEETQYFGPGTRLLVL.

In its sample, this clonotype is medium-sized. The chain has TRBV29-1 and TRBJ2-2; perhaps TRBD1 as D (5 bases). The CDR3 runs 14 residues. Germline CDR1 and CDR2: SQVTM and ANQGSEA. The CDR3 region is CGYRGLAGTGELFF. CDR3 nucleotides: TGCGGCTATAGGGGATTAGCCGGCACCGGGGAGCTGTTTTTT.

Relative to its sample, this clonotype is medium-sized. This chain joins TRBV24-1 and TRBJ2-7; 16 nucleotides match TRBD2. Germline V gene lookup returns CDR1 KGHDR and CDR2 SFDVKD. The CDR3 has 18 amino acids. With V trimmed by 3 bases and J by 5 bases, 9 bases remained unmatched. CDR3 sequence reads: CATSDVGTSGRAGNEQYF. In nucleotides, the CDR3 is TGTGCCACCAGTGATGTCGGGACTAGCGGGAGGGCAGGGAACGAGCAGTACTTC.

V and J are TRBV7-6 and TRBJ2-2; 8 bases are shared with TRBD1. CDR3 length: 15 amino acids. The V gene's germline CDR1 is SGHVS and CDR2 FNYEAQ. The junction had 8 bases not matched to a gene; V was cut back by 8 bases and J by 3 bases. The CDR3 protein is CASGEQGGDTGELFF. Here the CDR3 DNA reads TGTGCCAGCGGAGAACAGGGGGGAGACACCGGGGAGCTGTTTTTT.

This clonotype counts as medium-sized (0.01 to 0.1%). This rearrangement joins TRBV27 to TRBJ2-3; maybe TRBD2 (6 bases). The CDR3 extends over 16 amino acids. Germline CDR1 and CDR2: MNHEY and SMNVEV (reference sequence). V lost 3 bases and J 3 bases, leaving 16 bases between the germline ends. CDR3 DNA sequence: TGTGCCAGCAGTTTTTTAACTAGCTTATTTACAGATACGCAGTATTTT. Encoded protein: CASSFLTSLFTDTQYF.

The CDR3 DNA follows: TGTGCCAGCAGCCGAGTTGGACAGGGGGCGGCGGAGGCGCAGTATTTT. This gives the protein CASSRVGQGAAEAQYF. The chain employs TRBV4-2 and TRBJ2-3; 11 bases are shared with TRBD1. V lost 4 bases and J lost 10; bases outside the gene matches: 13. Germline V gene lookup returns CDR1 LGHNA and CDR2 YNFKEQ. The CDR3 contains 16 residues.

This clonotype is categorized as medium-sized (0.01 to 0.1%). The chain joins TRBV7-9 to TRBJ1-5, with 7 bases fitting TRBD1. J gave up 0 bases and V 8 bases, and 19 bases lay outside the gene matches. The CDR3 is made up of 19 amino acids. Germline loops: CDR1 SEHNR, CDR2 FQNEAQ (reference sequence). CDR3 sequence: CASPHGVPGGLNSNQPQHF. The CDR3 coding sequence is TGTGCCAGCCCCCATGGGGTACCAGGGGGTTTAAATAGCAATCAGCCCCAGCATTTT.